This T cell receptor beta chain was documented in a study of CD8 T cells in Susac syndrome. For the study at large: Intravenous immunoglobulin alone or corticosteroids were being given to patients with Susac syndrome at blood draw, unless they were therapy-naive. Findings of the study overall: The authors found no clonal expansion in Susac syndrome CD4+ T cell repertoires.

As to this clonotype: The target antigen is unknown.

Germline assignment: CDR1 DFQATT and CDR2 SNEGSKA (reference sequence). The CDR3 sequence is 14 residues long. Trimming took 6 bases from V and 6 from J; bases not matched to a gene: 8. Roughly 0.45 to 1 ug RNA was reverse transcribed with random hexamers. immunoSEQ multiplex PCR amplified TCR beta CDR3 across 54 Vbeta, 13 Jbeta. TCRdb reprocessed the immunoSEQ multiplex PCR reads via MiXCR and lists one record per CDR3 protein. The profile shows roughly 160,000 distinct CDR3 sequences, 90% to 96% of them singletons. This chain connects TRBV20-1 to TRBJ2-1, with TRBD2 matching 10 bases. This TCR was recovered from a human donor with Susac syndrome. The sample consisted of CD4+ T cells from PBMCs. The CDR3 DNA reads TGCAGTGCCTCTAATCTAGCGGGAGTCAATGAGCAGTTCTTC. Its translation: CSASNLAGVNEQFF.